This T cell receptor beta chain comes out of a study of blood T cells in healthy people across ages. Then a second PCR, running about 6 to 12 cycles, was carried out with a sample-barcoded 5' primer and a J-beta primer mix. TCRdb used MiXCR to reprocess the 5' RACE reads, holding one entry per CDR3 protein. The sample includes under 2 million distinct CDR3 sequences, roughly 30% of them seen just once. Only one count was recorded for this clonotype. The CDR3 sequence is 17 residues long. Germline V gives CDR1 MNHNS, CDR2 SASEGT. V shed 7 bases and J 1 base; nucleotides not matched to a gene: 14. The chain recombines TRBV6-1 with TRBJ2-3; 7 nucleotides align to TRBD2. The receptor was derived from a woman in her thirties in good health. The sequencing sample was made of blood. The CDR3 DNA reads TGTGCCAGCACCCGCCTAATGGGAGGGCTTCGCACAGATACGCAGTATTTT. This gives the protein CASTRLMGGLRTDTQYF.